The 30 T cell receptor beta chains listed next were all sequenced from one sample in a study of T cells in Graves' hyperthyroidism and ophthalmopathy. Amplification yielded TCR beta CDR3 regions, with RNA transcripts as the source. During a first-round RT-PCR of the TCR CDR3, the HTBI primer set was used. A single record per CDR3 protein comes from TCRdb applying MiXCR to the multiplex PCR reads. The sample has hundreds of thousands of distinct CDR3 sequences, approximately 13% seen once; the top ten hold 9.2%. The sample taken for sequencing was blood. All receptors come from a woman younger than 35 with Graves' hyperthyroidism.

This clonotype showed up many times. J is TRBJ1-1 and V is TRBV7-3, with D possibly being TRBD1 (5 bases). There are 15 residues in the CDR3. Trimming took 5 bases from V and 4 from J, leaving 17 bases between them. From germline, CDR1 is SGHTA and CDR2 FQGTGA. CDR3 protein: CASSPAGTRGTEAFF. The CDR3 DNA reads TGTGCCAGCAGCCCCGCGGGGACCCGAGGCACTGAAGCTTTCTTT.

Many counts were recorded for this clonotype. The V gene is TRBV5-1, the J gene TRBJ2-5; 7 bases map to TRBD2. CDR3 length: 15 amino acids. V shed 3 bases, J shed 2 bases, and the junction held 7 bases outside the gene matches. CDR1 is SGHRS, CDR2 YFSETQ, per germline. CDR3 DNA sequence: TGCGCCAGCAGCTCCGGGACTAAACCGCAAGAGACCCAGTACTTC. Translating gives CASSSGTKPQETQYF.

V is TRBV7-9 and J is TRBJ2-7, with 10 bases that match TRBD1. Germline V gene sequence: CDR1 SEHNR, CDR2 FQNEAQ (reference sequence). V lost 5 bases to trimming and J lost 2 bases; unmatched junction nucleotides: 12. The CDR3 length is 17 residues. The CDR3 is CASSVWGAGTGAYEQYF. The CDR3 DNA reads as TGTGCCAGCAGCGTGTGGGGAGCCGGGACAGGGGCCTACGAGCAGTACTTC.

This chain uses TRBV9 with TRBJ2-7, with 11 bases aligning to TRBD2. V shed 3 bases, J shed 2 bases, and the junction held 7 bases outside the gene matches. From germline, CDR1 is SGDLS and CDR2 YYNGEE. The CDR3 totals 16 residues. CDR3 coding DNA: TGTGCCAGCAGCGGCGGGACTAGCGGATTTCCCTACGAGCAGTACTTC. Translated, it gives CASSGGTSGFPYEQYF.

Concerning this clonotype itself: A clone one base away is much larger, so this may be a read error. The rearrangement uses TRBV27 and TRBJ2-3; no definite D call. The V gene's germline CDR1 is MNHEY and CDR2 SMNVEV (reference sequence). V was shortened by 6 bases and J by 9 bases, with 13 bases between the two germline ends. The CDR3 has 12 amino acids. The CDR3 is CASSRFVDTQYF. CDR3 bases: TGTGCCAGCAGCCGGTTTGTGGACACGCAGTATTTT.

The V call is TRBV27, the J call TRBJ2-1, with 11 positions matching TRBD2. This CDR3 region has 18 residues. V trimming: 3 bases; J trimming: 0 bases; junction bases outside the gene matches: 7. In germline, CDR1 is MNHEY, CDR2 SMNVEV (reference sequence). The CDR3 region is CASSLWTSGSRSYNEQFF. The CDR3, as DNA: TGTGCCAGCAGTTTGTGGACTAGCGGGTCCCGCTCCTACAATGAGCAGTTCTTC.

The chain carries TRBV19 and TRBJ2-7; 9 positions agree with TRBD2. CDR3 length: 15 amino acids. CDR1 and CDR2 (germline): LNHDA, SQIVND (reference sequence). Trimming took 9 bases from V and 2 from J; bases not matched to a gene: 11. DNA of the CDR3: TGTGCCAGCGCTGGGAGGCGGGAGGGGACCTACGAGCAGTACTTC. Translating it yields CASAGRREGTYEQYF.

This clonotype was seen repeatedly, ten times or more. This sequence joins TRBV6-1 and TRBJ1-1, with D unresolved. Per the germline V gene, CDR1 is MNHNS and CDR2 is SASEGT. The CDR3 spans 13 residues. The V and J ends lost 8 bases and 3 bases respectively, with 13 bases between them. Here the CDR3 DNA reads TGTGCCAGCTCGACCTCCACGGACACTGAAGCTTTCTTT. This gives the protein CASSTSTDTEAFF.

The table lists this clonotype with many counts. The chain couples TRBV11-1 to TRBJ1-1, with D possibly TRBD1 on 5 matching bases. The CDR3 runs 13 residues. V was cut by 2 bases and J by 8 bases, with 12 bases left in between. Germline CDR1 reads SGHAT; CDR2 reads FQDESV (reference sequence). CDR3 amino acids: CASSLFRGLEAFF. CDR3 DNA sequence: TGTGCCAGCAGCTTATTTCGGGGCCTGGAAGCTTTCTTT.

This clonotype was seen repeatedly, ten times or more. The chain combines TRBV9 with TRBJ1-2; 7 bases are a match to TRBD1. The germline V gene encodes CDR1 SGDLS and CDR2 YYNGEE. Trimming took 6 bases from V and 8 from J; bases not matched to a gene: 7. The CDR3 is made up of 12 amino acids. This CDR3 reads CASTRQGVGYTF. The CDR3 nucleotides read TGTGCCAGCACCCGACAGGGAGTCGGCTACACCTTC.

This chain joins TRBV5-6 and TRBJ1-5, with TRBD1 matching over 10 bases. This CDR3 comprises 16 residues. V was clipped by 4 bases and J by 1 base; unmatched bases: 5. Germline lookup yields CDR1 SGHDT and CDR2 YYEEEE. DNA for the CDR3: TGTGCCAGCAGCACCGGGACAGGGGCGAGCAATCAGCCCCAGCATTTT. Translating it yields CASSTGTGASNQPQHF.

The genes are TRBV6-1 and TRBJ2-5; 8 bases are a match to TRBD1. Germline loops: CDR1 MNHNS, CDR2 SASEGT. The CDR3 totals 15 residues. The junction had 11 bases not matched to a gene; V was cut back by 6 bases and J by 5 bases. The CDR3 DNA reads TGTGCCAGCAGCTACGGGACAGGAGCGATTGAGACCCAGTACTTC. This encodes CASSYGTGAIETQYF.

The genes are TRBV19 and TRBJ1-1; D is ambiguous. Germline V CDR1 and CDR2: LNHDA, SQIVND (reference sequence). Trimming took 4 bases from V and 0 from J, leaving 12 bases between them. The CDR3 has 15 residues. CDR3 residues: CASSNFFRVNTEAFF. CDR3 nucleotide sequence: TGTGCCAGTAGTAATTTTTTTCGGGTGAACACTGAAGCTTTCTTT.

This clonotype has ten or more counts. The V and J genes are TRBV6-2 or TRBV6-3 and TRBJ2-5; the match to TRBD2 covers 7 bases. The CDR3 totals 15 residues. The V gene end was trimmed by 6 bases and the J gene end by 4 bases; junction bases not matched to a gene: 11. CDR1 MNHEY and CDR2 SVGEGT come from the germline V gene. CDR3 DNA sequence: TGTGCCAGCAGCGCCTGGCGGGAGAGGCTAGAGACCCAGTACTTC. It encodes CASSAWRERLETQYF.

This clonotype was counted a few times. CDR3 DNA: TGTGCCAGCAGCCTGGGTCCAGGGGGCGCGGTAGATACGCAGTATTTT. Encoded protein: CASSLGPGGAVDTQYF. The chain couples TRBV7-3 to TRBJ2-3, with 8 bases identical to TRBD1. Trimming at V came to 5 bases and at J to 5 bases, leaving 12 bases not matched to a gene. Germline assignment: CDR1 SGHTA and CDR2 FQGTGA. This CDR3 has 16 residues.

This clonotype was seen at least ten times. The chain employs TRBV5-6 and TRBJ2-3; TRBD2 aligns across 7 bases. The ends lost 0 bases at V and 2 bases at J; junction bases unmatched: 6. Germline CDR1 is SGHDT and CDR2 is YYEEEE. The CDR3 spans 16 residues. The CDR3: CASSLGVRDYTDTQYF. The CDR3 nucleotides read TGTGCCAGCAGCTTGGGGGTCCGGGACTACACAGATACGCAGTATTTT. The variable domain in full, with the rest retrieved from reference TRBV5-6 and TRBJ2-3, is DAGVTQSPTHLIKTRGQQVTLRCSPKSGHDTVSWYQQALGQGPQFIFQYYEEEERQRGNFPDRFSGHQFPNYSSELNVNALLLGDSALYLCASSLGVRDYTDTQYFGPGTRLTVL.

At least ten counts were recorded for this clonotype. The gene calls are TRBV5-1 and TRBJ1-1; a weak D match, TRBD1 (6 bases). The V end was cut by 2 bases, the J end by 1 base, with 21 bases between. CDR1 is SGHRS and CDR2 is YFSETQ in the germline V gene. The CDR3 contains 18 residues. CDR3 sequence reads: CASSFFARGEFGNTEAFF. The CDR3 nucleotides read TGCGCCAGCAGCTTCTTCGCCAGGGGAGAGTTTGGGAACACTGAAGCTTTCTTT.

The chain couples TRBV7-9 to TRBJ1-6, with 10 nucleotides matching TRBD1. This CDR3 is built from 16 residues. V trimming: 5 bases; J trimming: 7 bases; junction bases outside the gene matches: 8. The V gene's germline CDR1 is SEHNR and CDR2 FQNEAQ (reference sequence). This CDR3 is CASSPSGTGANSPLHF. The CDR3, as DNA: TGTGCCAGCAGCCCCTCCGGGACAGGGGCCAATTCACCCCTCCACTTT.

The chain carries TRBV29-1 and TRBJ2-2; a weak D match, TRBD1 (5 bases). The germline CDR1 and CDR2 sequences are SQVTM and ANQGSEA. Trimming pared 5 bases from V and 5 bases from J, leaving 6 bases between. The CDR3 is 11 residues long. CDR3 sequence reads: CSVQGTGELFF. CDR3 nucleotides: TGCAGCGTTCAGGGAACCGGGGAGCTGTTTTTT.

This clonotype was picked up many times. The V gene is TRBV3-1, the J gene TRBJ1-1; perhaps TRBD1 as D (5 bases). The CDR3 consists of 13 residues. V lost 5 bases to trimming and J lost 4 bases, with 11 bases between them. Germline-derived CDR1 and CDR2 are LGHDT and YNNKEL (reference sequence). In DNA form, the CDR3 reads TGTGCCAGCAGCTCCCCGGGGGTCACTGAAGCTTTCTTT. It yields the protein CASSSPGVTEAFF.

Note on this clonotype: With a much larger clone just one base away, this may be a read error. V gene TRBV11-2 combines with J gene TRBJ2-6; TRBD1 is a possible D gene (6 bases). Germline V gene lookup returns CDR1 SGHAT and CDR2 FQNNGV. The CDR3 has 16 amino acids. CDR3 residues: CASSRSQGSGANVLAF. For the CDR3, the DNA is TGTGCCAGCAGCCGATCACAGGGTTCTGGGGCCAACGTCCTGGCTTTC.

In its sample, this clonotype was seen many times. The chain recombines TRBV7-9 with TRBJ1-2; D ambiguous. This CDR3 has 13 residues. CDR1 is SEHNR, CDR2 FQNEAQ, per germline (reference sequence). Deletions cut 5 bases from V and 0 bases from J, with 7 bases between. DNA for the CDR3: TGTGCCAGCAGCACGAGATCTAACTATGGCTACACCTTC. It translates to CASSTRSNYGYTF.

This clonotype was seen ten or more times. This chain uses TRBV28 with TRBJ1-4; 7 nucleotides agree with TRBD1. The CDR3 is 16 residues long. Germline CDR1 MDHEN, CDR2 SYDVKM. Losses at the gene ends were 4 bases for V and 5 bases for J; bases not matched to a gene: 10. The CDR3 coding sequence is TGTGCCAGCAGTTCCGCGGAAAGACAGGGCAATGAAAAACTGTTTTTT. As protein: CASSSAERQGNEKLFF.

The chain recombines TRBV28 with TRBJ2-2; TRBD2 aligns across 11 bases. J lost 3 bases, V lost 4 bases, and 7 bases had no gene match. In germline, CDR1 is MDHEN, CDR2 SYDVKM. CDR3 length: 17 residues. Here the CDR3 reads CASSSSTSGSDTGELFF. DNA of the CDR3: TGTGCCAGCAGTTCCTCTACTAGCGGGAGCGACACCGGGGAGCTGTTTTTT.

J is TRBJ2-7 and V is TRBV4-3; 9 positions match TRBD1. V was pared by 2 bases and J by 2 bases, with 4 bases of the junction left unmatched. Germline CDR1 LGHNA, CDR2 YSLEER. This CDR3 spans 15 amino acids. CDR3 bases: TGCGCCAGCAGCCAAACGAGACAGGGGGCCTACGAGCAGTACTTC. This encodes CASSQTRQGAYEQYF.

Many counts were recorded for this clonotype. V gene TRBV18 combines with J gene TRBJ1-2; a weak D match, TRBD1 (5 bases). Deletions cut 3 bases from V and 4 bases from J, with 12 bases between. Germline V gene lookup returns CDR1 KGHSH and CDR2 LQKENI. There are 14 residues in the CDR3. In DNA, the CDR3 is TGTGCCAGCTCACCCGCCAGGGACCTCTATGGCTACACCTTC. This codes for CASSPARDLYGYTF.

This clonotype was detected only a few times. This rearrangement joins TRBV3-1 to TRBJ1-6, with 8 bases fitting TRBD1. The CDR3 extends over 15 amino acids. Germline loops: CDR1 LGHDT, CDR2 YNNKEL (reference sequence). Trimming cost V 5 bases and J 8 bases; bases outside gene matches: 8. CDR3 amino acids: CASSKGDRRDSPLHF. In nucleotides, the CDR3 is TGTGCCAGCAGCAAAGGGGACAGGCGGGATTCACCCCTCCACTTT.

This clonotype occurred many times. The rearrangement links TRBV6-2 or TRBV6-3 to TRBJ2-1; 10 positions match TRBD2. From germline, CDR1 is MNHEY and CDR2 SVGEGT. Trimming removed 1 base from V and 4 bases from J; junction bases left unmatched: 4. This CDR3 has 16 residues. CDR3 sequence (DNA): TGTGCCAGCAGTTACTACAGCGGGAGGGGGTACAATGAGCAGTTCTTC. It yields the protein CASSYYSGRGYNEQFF.

The chain joins TRBV27 to TRBJ2-5; 9 bases are shared with TRBD1. V lost 7 bases and J lost 5; bases outside the gene matches: 5. Per the germline V gene, CDR1 is MNHEY and CDR2 is SMNVEV (reference sequence). This CDR3 spans 13 amino acids. CDR3: CASTTGGRETQYF. The CDR3 nucleotides are TGTGCCAGCACGACAGGGGGTAGGGAGACCCAGTACTTC.

This clonotype appeared many times. The CDR3 DNA is TGTGCCAGCAGTTTGGTCTTTAGCGAGTGGGAAACCGGGGAGCTGTTTTTT. Its protein product is CASSLVFSEWETGELFF. This sequence joins TRBV12-3 or TRBV12-4 and TRBJ2-2; possibly TRBD2 for D (5 bases). V was pared by 3 bases and J by 5 bases, with 19 bases between. CDR3 length equals 17 residues.